The 2 T cell receptor beta chains presented below share a single source sample, sequenced in a study. A single record per CDR3 protein comes from TCRdb applying MiXCR to the RT-PCR reads. This sample has 650,000 to 800,000 distinct CDR3 sequences, with approximately 15% found just once. Specimen: memory CD4+ T cells from blood. The source is a female donor in good health, serving as a healthy control.

This chain connects TRBV5-1 to TRBJ2-7; tentative D call: TRBD1 (5 bases). Looked up from germline, CDR1 is SGHRS and CDR2 is YFSETQ. The V end lost 0 bases, the J end lost 1 base, and 14 bases lay between the germline ends. This CDR3 comprises 16 residues. The CDR3 spells CASSLVAGPNSYEQYF. As DNA, the CDR3 is TGCGCCAGCAGCTTGGTGGCAGGGCCGAATTCCTACGAGCAGTACTTC. The full variable domain, completed using reference TRBV5-1 and TRBJ2-7, is KAGVTQTPRYLIKTRGQQVTLSCSPISGHRSVSWYQQTPGQGLQFLFEYFSETQRNKGNFPGRFSGRQFSNSRSEMNVSTLELGDSALYLCASSLVAGPNSYEQYFGPGTRLTVT.

The table lists this clonotype with a few counts. The chain couples TRBV7-6 to TRBJ2-1, with 8 positions matching TRBD1. This CDR3 has 15 amino acids. With 5 bases clipped from V and 5 bases from J, the junction kept 8 bases outside the gene matches. Germline CDR1 and CDR2: SGHVS and FNYEAQ. The CDR3 spells CASSPHGTGNNEQFF. The CDR3 bases are TGTGCCAGCAGCCCTCACGGGACAGGTAACAATGAGCAGTTCTTC.